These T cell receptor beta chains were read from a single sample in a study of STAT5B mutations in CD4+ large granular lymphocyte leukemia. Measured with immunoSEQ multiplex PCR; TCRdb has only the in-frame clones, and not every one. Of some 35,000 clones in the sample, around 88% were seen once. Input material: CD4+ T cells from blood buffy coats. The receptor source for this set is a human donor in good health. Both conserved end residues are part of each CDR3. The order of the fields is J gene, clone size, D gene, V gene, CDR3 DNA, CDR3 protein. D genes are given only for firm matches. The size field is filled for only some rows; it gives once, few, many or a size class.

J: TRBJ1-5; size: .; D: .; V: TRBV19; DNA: TGTGCCAGTAGCGAGAGGGGGTTCAATCAGCCCCAGCATTTT; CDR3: CASSERGFNQPQHF
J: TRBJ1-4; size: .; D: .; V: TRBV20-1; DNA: TGCAGTGCTAGACCTAATGAAAAACTGTTTTTT; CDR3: CSARPNEKLFF
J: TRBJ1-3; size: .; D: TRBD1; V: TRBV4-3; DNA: TGCGCCAGCAGCCAAGATCGAGGAGGGACAGGGCCGCTCCGTGCTGGAAACACCATATATTTT; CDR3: CASSQDRGGTGPLRAGNTIYF
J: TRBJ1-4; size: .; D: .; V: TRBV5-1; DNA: TGCGCCAGCAGCCCCTCTACTAACAGGGATTCTGAAAAACTGTTTTTT; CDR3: CASSPSTNRDSEKLFF
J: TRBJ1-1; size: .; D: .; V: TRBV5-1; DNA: TGCGCCAGCAGTCCGACCTCGGGGCCCACTGAAGCTTTCTTT; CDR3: CASSPTSGPTEAFF
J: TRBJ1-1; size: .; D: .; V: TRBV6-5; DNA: TGTGCCAGCAGTTACTTTCCTCAGGGGAACACTGAAGCTTTCTTT; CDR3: CASSYFPQGNTEAFF
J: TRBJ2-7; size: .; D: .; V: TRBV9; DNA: TGTGCCAGCGGAGACTACGAGCAGTACTTC; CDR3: CASGDYEQYF
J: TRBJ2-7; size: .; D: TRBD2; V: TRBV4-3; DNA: TGCGCCAGCAGCCAAGATATACCCCTGCTGCGGGGGGGCCCGGGGGAGCAGTACTTC; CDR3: CASSQDIPLLRGGPGEQYF
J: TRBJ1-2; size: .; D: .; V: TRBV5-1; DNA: TGCGCCAGCAGCTTAATTACACAGGAAAGCTATGGCTACACCTTC; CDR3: CASSLITQESYGYTF
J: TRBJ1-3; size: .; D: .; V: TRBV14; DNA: TGTGCCAGCAGCCAAACGGGAAACACCATATATTTT; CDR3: CASSQTGNTIYF
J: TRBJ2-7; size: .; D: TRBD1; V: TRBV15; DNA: TGTGCCACCAGCAGGACAGGGGCCCGTAACGAGCAGTACTTC; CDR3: CATSRTGARNEQYF
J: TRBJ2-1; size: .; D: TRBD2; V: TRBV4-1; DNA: TGCGCCAGCAGCCAAGCCAGGACTAGCGGATACAATGAGCAGTTCTTC; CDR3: CASSQARTSGYNEQFF
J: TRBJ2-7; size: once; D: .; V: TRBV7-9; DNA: TGTGCCAGCAGCCCGCACGCGGGACTCAACTACGAGCAGTACTTC; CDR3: CASSPHAGLNYEQYF
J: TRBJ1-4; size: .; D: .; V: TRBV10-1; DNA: TGCGCCAGCAGTGATCAACCGGGGCCTAATGAAAAACTGTTTTTT; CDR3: CASSDQPGPNEKLFF
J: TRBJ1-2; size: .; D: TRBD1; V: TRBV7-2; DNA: TGTGCCAGCAGCTTAGCACTACAGGGGGATGGCTACACCTTC; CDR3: CASSLALQGDGYTF
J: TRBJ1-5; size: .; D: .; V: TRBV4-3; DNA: TGCGCCAGCAGCCAACTAACGGGGGGGGCTCAGCCCCAGCATTTT; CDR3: CASSQLTGGAQPQHF
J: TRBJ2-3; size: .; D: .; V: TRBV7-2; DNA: TGTGCCAGCAGCTTAGGGTGGGCGGGAGATACGCAGTATTTT; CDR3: CASSLGWAGDTQYF
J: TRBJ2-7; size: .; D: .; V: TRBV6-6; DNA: TGTGCCAGCAGCCTCCCACAGGGAATTAACGAGCAGTACTTC; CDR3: CASSLPQGINEQYF
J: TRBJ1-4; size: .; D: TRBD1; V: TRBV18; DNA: TGTGCCAGCTCCCCAAGAGGGGGCGAAGAAAAACTGTTTTTT; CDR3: CASSPRGGEEKLFF
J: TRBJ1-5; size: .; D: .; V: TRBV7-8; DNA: TGTGCCAGCAGCCTACAGGGCGACAATCAGCCCCAGCATTTT; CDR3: CASSLQGDNQPQHF
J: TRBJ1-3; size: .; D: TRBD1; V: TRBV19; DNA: TGTGCCAGTAGTTTGGGACAGGGAAACACCATATATTTT; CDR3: CASSLGQGNTIYF
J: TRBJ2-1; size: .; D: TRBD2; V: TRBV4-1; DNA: TGCGCCAGCAGTCATTTAGTTAGCGGGAGAGAGGGCTCCTACAATGAGCAGTTCTTC; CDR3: CASSHLVSGREGSYNEQFF
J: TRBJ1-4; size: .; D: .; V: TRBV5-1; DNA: TGCGCCAGCAGCGGGGGGGGTGCTCCCTCCGAAAAACTGTTTTTT; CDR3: CASSGGGAPSEKLFF
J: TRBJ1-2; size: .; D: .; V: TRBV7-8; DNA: TGTGCCAGCAGCTTAGTTGGGGGTCTGGCGGCTGGTGGCTACACCTTC; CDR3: CASSLVGGLAAGGYTF
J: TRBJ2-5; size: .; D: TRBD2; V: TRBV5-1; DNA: TGCGCCAGCATGGGAGCGGGGGCGGAGACCCAGTACTTC; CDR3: CASMGAGAETQYF
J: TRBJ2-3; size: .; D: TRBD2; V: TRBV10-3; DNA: TGTGCCATCAAGGATATGACTAGCGGGAGAACAGATACGCAGTATTTT; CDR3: CAIKDMTSGRTDTQYF
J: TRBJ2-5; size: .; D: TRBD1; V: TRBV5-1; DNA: TGCGCCAGCAGCTTGAGGGACAGGGAAGAGACCCAGTACTTC; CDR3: CASSLRDREETQYF
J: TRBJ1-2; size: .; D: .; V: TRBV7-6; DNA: TGTGCCACTACGGCGGCGGGGGCTGAGTATGGCTACACCTTC; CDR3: CATTAAGAEYGYTF
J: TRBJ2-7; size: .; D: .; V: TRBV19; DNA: TGTGCCAGCTCGGCCCCGGGTCTTTACGAGCAGTACTTC; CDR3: CASSAPGLYEQYF
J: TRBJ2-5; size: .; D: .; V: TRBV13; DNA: TGTGCCAGCAGCTCATCCTTTAATGGGCAAGAGACCCAGTACTTC; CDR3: CASSSSFNGQETQYF
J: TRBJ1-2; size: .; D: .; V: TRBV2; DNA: TGTGCCAGCAGTGATATTGGCTACACCTTC; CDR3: CASSDIGYTF
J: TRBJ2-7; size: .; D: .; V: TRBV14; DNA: .; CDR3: CASSTSRRESLEQYF
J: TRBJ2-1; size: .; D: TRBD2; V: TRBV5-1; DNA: TGCGCCAGCAGCCCTTCAGCGGGAGCCGGCTACAATGAGCAGTTCTTC; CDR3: CASSPSAGAGYNEQFF
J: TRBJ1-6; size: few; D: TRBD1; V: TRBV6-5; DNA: TGTGCCAGCAGTCCAGGGACAGTCTATAATTCACCCCTCCACTTT; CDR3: CASSPGTVYNSPLHF